These 30 T cell receptor beta chains originate from one sample sequenced in a study of blood T cell repertoires in COVID-19. Profiled with immunoSEQ multiplex PCR; TCRdb holds only in-frame clones, not every one. The sample yields approximately 100,000 clones, approximately 90% seen once. Sequencing input: peripheral blood. Receptor source: a human donor with acute or convalescent COVID-19. The donor label of this sample is uncertain.

The rearrangement uses TRBV5-5 and TRBJ2-2; 10 nucleotides line up with TRBD2. Germline values: CDR1 SGHKS, CDR2 YYEKEE (reference sequence). J gave up 7 bases and V 1 base, and 4 bases lay outside the gene matches. The CDR3 is 15 residues long. This chain's CDR3 is CASSLTSGVHGELFF. The CDR3 DNA reads TGTGCCAGCAGCTTGACTAGCGGGGTTCACGGGGAGCTGTTTTTT.

The chain couples TRBV9 to TRBJ2-1, with 12 nucleotides matching TRBD1. Germline assignment: CDR1 SGDLS and CDR2 YYNGEE. Trimming at V came to 3 bases and at J to 3 bases, leaving 7 bases not matched to a gene. The CDR3 sequence is 17 residues long. The CDR3 DNA reads as TGTGCCAGCAGCGCACGGGGGACAGGGGGCGACTACAATGAGCAGTTCTTC. Amino acids: CASSARGTGGDYNEQFF.

The chain joins TRBV7-2 to TRBJ1-1; no reliable D call. In germline, CDR1 is SGHTA, CDR2 FQGNSA. Between the trimmed V and J ends, which lost 5 bases and 4 bases, there was a span of 8 bases. The CDR3 spans 12 residues. CDR3 loop: CASSRVSTEAFF. DNA of the CDR3: TGTGCCAGCAGCCGCGTAAGCACTGAAGCTTTCTTT. Filled out from reference TRBV7-2 and TRBJ1-1, the complete variable domain reads GAGVSQSPSNKVTEKGKDVELRCDPISGHTALYWYRQSLGQGLEFLIYFQGNSAPDKSGLPSDRFSAERTGGSVSTLTIQRTQQEDSAVYLCASSRVSTEAFFGQGTRLTVV.

CDR3 amino acids: CASSLAAGFMAEAFF. The DNA for the CDR3 is TGTGCCAGCAGCTTAGCCGCAGGGTTTATGGCTGAAGCTTTCTTT. The rearrangement links TRBV7-8 to TRBJ1-1, with D perhaps TRBD1 (5 bases). The CDR3 is 15 residues long. V was cut by 0 bases and J by 6 bases, with 14 bases left in between. The germline V gene encodes CDR1 SGHVS and CDR2 FQNEAQ.

The chain links TRBV5-1 to TRBJ2-1, with TRBD2 matching over 12 bases. This CDR3 is built from 16 residues. Germline-derived CDR1 and CDR2 are SGHRS and YFSETQ. After removal of 0 bases from V and 4 bases from J, the junction contained 2 bases not matched to a gene. This CDR3 reads CASSLVLAGGYNEQFF. In nucleotides, the CDR3 is TGCGCCAGCAGCTTGGTACTAGCGGGAGGTTACAATGAGCAGTTCTTC.

The chain links TRBV6-2 or TRBV6-3 to TRBJ1-1; possibly TRBD1 for D (5 bases). The CDR3 consists of 17 residues. Per germline, CDR1 MNHEY and CDR2 SVGEGT. V was cut by 0 bases and J by 0 bases, with 14 bases left in between. CDR3: CASSYSLGGVMNTEAFF. The CDR3 coding sequence is TGTGCCAGCAGTTACTCGTTGGGGGGGGTTATGAACACTGAAGCTTTCTTT.

The DNA of the CDR3 is TGTGCCAGCAGTTTGTTGGCCGGGACAGGGGGCTACGAGCAGTACTTC. It is translated as CASSLLAGTGGYEQYF. The rearrangement uses TRBV28 and TRBJ2-7, with 11 bases that match TRBD1. The ends lost 3 bases at V and 3 bases at J; junction bases unmatched: 7. CDR3 length: 16 residues. Germline loops: CDR1 MDHEN, CDR2 SYDVKM.

This clone appeared a single time. This chain links TRBV13 with TRBJ2-5; 13 nucleotides match TRBD2. CDR1 and CDR2 (germline): PRHDT, FYEKMQ (reference sequence). V shed 3 bases, J shed 5 bases, and the junction held 6 bases outside the gene matches. This CDR3 is 16 amino acids long. The chain's CDR3 is CASSFRTSGRSETQYF. CDR3 bases: TGTGCCAGCAGCTTTCGGACTAGCGGGAGATCGGAGACCCAGTACTTC.

The chain is built from TRBV7-2 and TRBJ2-3, with D unclear. CDR1 and CDR2 from the germline V gene are SGHTA and FQGNSA. This CDR3 spans 13 amino acids. Deletions cut 1 base from V and 1 base from J, with 3 bases between. The CDR3 is CASSLVGTDTQYF. The CDR3, as DNA: TGTGCCAGCAGCTTAGTAGGCACAGATACGCAGTATTTT.

The rearrangement links TRBV18 to TRBJ2-1; a possible D gene is TRBD2 (6 bases). Germline CDR1 and CDR2: KGHSH and LQKENI. The CDR3 is 13 amino acids. V gave up 2 bases and J gave up 9 bases, with 11 bases separating them. This chain's CDR3 is CASSPRAGLEQFF. CDR3 coding DNA: TGTGCCAGCTCACCAAGGGCGGGGCTTGAGCAGTTCTTC.

The genes are TRBV6-2 or TRBV6-3 and TRBJ2-2; tentatively, D is TRBD2 (6 bases). The V gene lost 2 bases and the J gene lost 0 bases, with 10 bases spanning the gap. The CDR3 loop spans 16 amino acids. From germline, CDR1 is MNHEY and CDR2 SVGEGT. CDR3 nucleotide sequence: TGTGCCAGCAGTTACGGGGCGGGGACGAACACCGGGGAGCTGTTTTTT. It translates to CASSYGAGTNTGELFF.

The chain is built from TRBV6-5 and TRBJ1-5; no clear D gene. With 6 bases removed from V and 3 bases from J, the gap between germline ends came to 15 bases. Germline CDR1 and CDR2: MNHEY and SVGAGI. This CDR3 is built from 15 residues. In DNA form, the CDR3 reads TGTGCCAGCAGGCGAGGTCGAGAATTCAATCAGCCCCAGCATTTT. It yields the protein CASRRGREFNQPQHF.

This clone came up once. The chain has TRBV6-1 and TRBJ2-2; 12 nucleotides match TRBD1. The CDR3 runs 18 residues. Germline CDR1 is MNHNS and CDR2 is SASEGT. With 6 bases clipped from V and 6 bases from J, the junction kept 14 bases outside the gene matches. The CDR3 spells CASREPGTGGSFAGELFF. CDR3 bases: TGTGCCAGCAGGGAACCGGGGACAGGGGGCTCTTTTGCCGGGGAGCTGTTTTTT.

V gene TRBV3-1 (or the pseudogene TRBV3-2) combines with J gene TRBJ1-1; TRBD1 matches at 7 bases. The CDR3 is 15 residues long. V shed 4 bases and J 5 bases; nucleotides not matched to a gene: 10. Germline CDR1 reads LGHDT; CDR2 reads YNNKEL (reference sequence). The CDR3 sequence: CASSPTQGGMTEAFF. The CDR3, as DNA: TGTGCCAGCAGCCCTACTCAGGGGGGAATGACTGAAGCTTTCTTT.

The CDR3 spells CASSHPGGYTF. CDR3 coding DNA: TGTGCCAGCAGCCATCCAGGTGGCTACACCTTC. The chain has TRBV6-6 and TRBJ1-2; D is ambiguous. From germline, CDR1 is MNHNY and CDR2 SVGAGI (reference sequence). V was pared by 6 bases and J by 7 bases, with 9 bases between. The CDR3 runs to 11 residues.

The chain has TRBV7-2 and TRBJ2-5; no clear D gene. Germline assignment: CDR1 SGHTA and CDR2 FQGNSA. Trimming cost V 3 bases and J 0 bases, with 5 bases left between them. This CDR3 is 13 amino acids long. The chain's CDR3 is CASSFRYQETQYF. CDR3 nucleotides: TGTGCCAGCAGCTTTAGATACCAAGAGACCCAGTACTTC.

The chain is built from TRBV20-1 and TRBJ1-3; no firm D call. V gave up 3 bases and J gave up 4 bases, with 4 bases separating them. Germline V gene sequence: CDR1 DFQATT, CDR2 SNEGSKA (reference sequence). This CDR3 contains 11 residues. This CDR3 is CSASQGNTIYF. The CDR3 DNA follows: TGCAGTGCTAGTCAGGGAAACACCATATATTTT.

This clone was counted between two and nine times. The chain is built from TRBV7-8 and TRBJ1-5; D is ambiguous. Germline assignment: CDR1 SGHVS and CDR2 FQNEAQ. V lost 1 base to trimming and J lost 2 bases, with 9 bases between them. This CDR3 contains 15 residues. The CDR3 region is CASSLGGMGNQPQHF. CDR3 in DNA: TGTGCCAGCAGCTTAGGAGGGATGGGCAATCAGCCCCAGCATTTT. Full variable domain (missing parts from reference TRBV7-8 and TRBJ1-5): GAGVSQSPRYKVAKRGQDVALRCDPISGHVSLFWYQQALGQGPEFLTYFQNEAQLDKSGLPSDRFFAERPEGSVSTLKIQRTQQEDSAVYLCASSLGGMGNQPQHFGDGTRLSIL.

This chain uses TRBV28 with TRBJ2-7; perhaps TRBD1 as D (6 bases). The CDR3 extends over 16 amino acids. The V end lost 3 bases, the J end lost 1 base, and 16 bases lay between the germline ends. The germline V gene has CDR1 MDHEN and CDR2 SYDVKM. The CDR3 DNA reads TGTGCCAGCAGTTTCTTAGGACAGACACCTTCCTACGAGCAGTACTTC. This translates into CASSFLGQTPSYEQYF.

V gene TRBV4-1 combines with J gene TRBJ1-2; 9 bases match TRBD1. V shed 4 bases and J 3 bases; nucleotides not matched to a gene: 9. Germline CDR1 and CDR2: MGHRA and YSYEKL. The CDR3 extends over 16 amino acids. The CDR3 spells CASSPQGTGRDYGYTF. The CDR3 region has the DNA TGCGCCAGCAGCCCCCAGGGGACAGGGAGGGACTATGGCTACACCTTC.

The J gene is TRBJ2-2, the V gene TRBV7-2; the D gene is possibly TRBD2 (6 bases). Germline lookup yields CDR1 SGHTA and CDR2 FQGNSA. V shed 4 bases and J shed 3 bases, with 9 bases lying between them. This CDR3 comprises 14 residues. The CDR3 loop is CASSSQRDTGELFF. CDR3 nucleotides: TGTGCCAGCAGCTCCCAGCGGGACACCGGGGAGCTGTTTTTT.

The rearrangement links TRBV29-1 to TRBJ2-7; 7 nucleotides match TRBD2. V shed 4 bases and J 7 bases; nucleotides not matched to a gene: 19. The CDR3 is made up of 16 amino acids. Germline V CDR1 and CDR2: SQVTM, ANQGSEA. The CDR3 loop is CSVAPTRDSLGGEQYF. The CDR3 nucleotides are TGCAGCGTTGCCCCAACGCGGGACTCCTTGGGAGGGGAGCAGTACTTC.

The V and J genes are TRBV5-1 and TRBJ1-4; D is perhaps TRBD1 (5 bases). Looked up from germline, CDR1 is SGHRS and CDR2 is YFSETQ. V was clipped by 2 bases and J by 8 bases, with 13 bases between them. The CDR3 extends over 14 amino acids. CDR3 in amino acids: CASSFSSTDEKLFF. The CDR3 nucleotides are TGCGCCAGCAGCTTTTCCTCGACAGACGAAAAACTGTTTTTT.

In this sample, this clone turned up once. The CDR3 protein is CASTPTVTNYGYTF. Written as DNA, the CDR3 is TGTGCCAGTACCCCGACAGTCACTAACTATGGCTACACCTTC. The gene calls are TRBV19 and TRBJ1-2, with D possibly matching TRBD1 (5 bases). The CDR3 contains 14 residues. Trimming cost V 7 bases and J 0 bases, with 12 bases left between them. Looked up from germline, CDR1 is LNHDA and CDR2 is SQIVND (reference sequence). Drawing the rest from reference TRBV19 and TRBJ1-2, the complete variable domain is DGGITQSPKYLFRKEGQNVTLSCEQNLNHDAMYWYRQDPGQGLRLIYYSQIVNDFQKGDIAEGYSVSREKKESFPLTVTSAQKNPTAFYLCASTPTVTNYGYTFGSGTRLTVV.

This clone was counted only a few times. V usage is TRBV7-8 and J usage is TRBJ2-7; no firm D call. Germline CDR1 is SGHVS and CDR2 is FQNEAQ. CDR3 size: 14 residues. Trimming took 1 base from V and 3 from J, leaving 10 bases between them. The CDR3 sequence: CASSLGFSSYEQYF. The CDR3 bases are TGTGCCAGCAGCTTAGGCTTTAGTAGCTACGAGCAGTACTTC.

CDR3: CAWSQGQANEKLFF. The CDR3 region has the DNA TGTGCCTGGAGCCAGGGGCAGGCTAATGAAAAACTGTTTTTT. The chain couples TRBV30 to TRBJ1-4, with D possibly being TRBD1 (6 bases). The V end was cut by 3 bases, the J end by 3 bases, with 11 bases between. The germline gives CDR1 GTSNPN, CDR2 SVGIG (reference sequence). This CDR3 is built from 14 residues. Based on the CDR3 plus reference TRBV30 and TRBJ1-4, the full variable domain is SQTIHQWPATLVQPVGSPLSLECTVEGTSNPNLYWYRQAAGRGLQLLFYSVGIGQISSEVPQNLSASRPQDRQFILSSKKLLLSDSGFYLCAWSQGQANEKLFFGSGTQLSVL.

V is TRBV11-2 and J is TRBJ1-1; D remains unclear. The ends were cut back, 3 bases at V and 0 bases at J, with 11 bases in the middle. Germline loops: CDR1 SGHAT, CDR2 FQNNGV. The CDR3 contains 15 residues. The CDR3 region has the DNA TGTGCCAGCAGCTTCCGAGGCCAGTTGAACACTGAAGCTTTCTTT. The encoded protein is CASSFRGQLNTEAFF.

V and J are TRBV5-8 and TRBJ1-3; no definite D call. Germline V CDR1 and CDR2: SGHTS, YDEGEE. V was pared by 0 bases and J by 1 base, with 17 bases between. The CDR3 extends over 18 amino acids. In DNA form, the CDR3 reads TGTGCCAGCAGCTTGGCCGAGGGTGATAGACGTTCTGGAAACACCATATATTTT. This translates into CASSLAEGDRRSGNTIYF. Complete variable domain (other parts from reference TRBV5-8 and TRBJ1-3): EAGVTQSPTHLIKTRGQQATLRCSPISGHTSVYWYQQALGLGLQFLLWYDEGEERNRGNFPPRFSGRQFPNYSSELNVNALELEDSALYLCASSLAEGDRRSGNTIYFGEGSWLTVV.

This sequence joins TRBV7-3 and TRBJ1-5, with 7 bases lining up with TRBD1. Germline loops: CDR1 SGHTA, CDR2 FQGTGA. The length of the CDR3 is 19 residues. The J segment lost 1 base and the V segment lost 2 bases, leaving 14 bases of the junction unmatched. CDR3 DNA: TGTGCCAGCAGCTTAGGAGGGGGTGACAGGGAGGTAAGCAATCAGCCCCAGCATTTT. This translates into CASSLGGGDREVSNQPQHF.

This clone has a single count. The CDR3 DNA sequence: TGTGCCAGCAGTGACAGTGCTGGAAACACCATATATTTT. Its protein product is CASSDSAGNTIYF. The chain couples TRBV9 to TRBJ1-3; the D gene is possibly TRBD1 (5 bases). V was cut by 5 bases and J by 2 bases, with 8 bases left in between. Germline lookup yields CDR1 SGDLS and CDR2 YYNGEE. The CDR3 covers 13 residues. The full variable domain, rest sourced from reference TRBV9 and TRBJ1-3, is DSGVTQTPKHLITATGQRVTLRCSPRSGDLSVYWYQQSLDQGLQFLIQYYNGEERAKGNILERFSAQQFPDLHSELNLSSLELGDSALYFCASSDSAGNTIYFGEGSWLTVV.